The rows below give T cell receptor beta chains drawn from one sample of a study of siplizumab effects on memory and regulatory T cells. Profiling relied on immunoSEQ multiplex PCR, and the TCRdb table lists in-frame clones only, not all of them. The data show 45,000 to 60,000 clones, roughly 90% seen once. Input material: naive CD8+ T cells sorted from blood. These receptors were collected from a human donor in good health. Both conserved end residues are trimmed from each CDR3. The D gene is left open where the match is weak. A clone size is listed for some rows: how often the clone was seen (once, few, many), or a class if it is expanded.

J,D,V,size,CDR3
TRBJ1-3,TRBD1,TRBV7-9,NA,ASSPWDRASGNTIY
TRBJ2-2,NA,TRBV14,NA,ASSRRVAANTGELF
TRBJ1-1,NA,TRBV4-1,few,ASSYDLGNTEAF
TRBJ2-7,TRBD1,TRBV10-3,NA,ATGTGLNDEQY
TRBJ2-2,NA,TRBV9,NA,ASSVELLTGELF
TRBJ2-2,TRBD1,TRBV19,NA,ASSGQGDTGELF
TRBJ2-1,NA,TRBV19,NA,ASSNGPEQF
TRBJ1-4,NA,TRBV6-6,NA,ASSYAAGNEKLF
TRBJ2-5,NA,TRBV13,NA,ASSLVGATQY
TRBJ2-2,NA,TRBV19,NA,ASRKGAGELF
TRBJ2-3,TRBD1,TRBV27,NA,ASWDRGLWDTQY
TRBJ1-2,TRBD1,TRBV19,NA,ASSITGDSSFDGYT
TRBJ1-1,NA,TRBV5-1,NA,ASSWGLNTEAF
TRBJ2-7,TRBD1,TRBV27,NA,ASSQGVGSYEQY
TRBJ2-1,TRBD2,TRBV5-6,NA,ASSLVRGRGEQF
TRBJ2-5,NA,TRBV6-5,NA,ASSSFAVPETQY
TRBJ2-2,NA,TRBV11-2,once,ASSLLGELF
TRBJ2-1,TRBD1,TRBV13,NA,ASSEYRGQREQF
TRBJ2-7,NA,TRBV11-2,NA,ASSLESRANEQY
TRBJ2-5,NA,TRBV7-7,NA,ASSPPPGKDGTQY
TRBJ2-3,NA,TRBV4-1,NA,ASSQLPGSTDTQY
TRBJ2-1,NA,TRBV6-5,once,ASTPPGLDEQF
TRBJ1-1,TRBD1,TRBV7-3,NA,ASSLRFLGQGRSETTEAF
TRBJ2-1,NA,TRBV10-1,NA,ASGDTSGGAYNEQF
TRBJ1-2,NA,TRBV19,NA,ASISTGIYGYT
TRBJ2-1,NA,TRBV9,NA,ASSEDGLSSYNEQF
TRBJ2-7,NA,TRBV6-5,NA,ASSSRGDYEQY
TRBJ2-7,NA,TRBV10-3,NA,AISDIGTLHYEQY
TRBJ1-2,NA,TRBV27,NA,ASSLLVTAVDGYT
TRBJ1-1,NA,TRBV27,NA,ASSLSVGEAF
TRBJ1-2,NA,TRBV19,NA,ASSIHTGGSDGYT
TRBJ2-5,TRBD2,TRBV11-3,NA,ASSLVTSGVPGTQY
TRBJ1-1,NA,TRBV5-5,NA,ASTQMRENTEAF
TRBJ2-5,NA,TRBV7-2,NA,ASSLVRAQLETQY
TRBJ1-5,TRBD1,TRBV7-9,few,ASSLGQGASQPQH
TRBJ2-5,NA,TRBV5-1,NA,ASSILGAQETQY
TRBJ2-1,NA,TRBV4-1,NA,ASSRLVGVNEQF
TRBJ2-1,NA,TRBV7-3,NA,ASSSSFENEQF
TRBJ1-5,TRBD1,TRBV19,NA,ASSPGTDNQPQH
TRBJ1-1,NA,TRBV27,NA,ASSFGGNTEAF
TRBJ1-1,TRBD1,TRBV7-9,few,ASSSTGKDEAF
TRBJ1-1,TRBD1,TRBV15,once,ATSRMTGANTEAF
TRBJ2-1,TRBD2,TRBV19,NA,ASSIDRNRGQLAGGINEQF
TRBJ2-1,TRBD2,TRBV4-2,NA,ASSRGLIHEQF
TRBJ2-1,TRBD1,TRBV9,NA,ASSVAQGANNEQF
TRBJ2-2,NA,TRBV11-2,NA,ASSLMTGELF
TRBJ2-1,NA,TRBV23-1,NA,ASSQSIWSNEQF
TRBJ2-5,NA,TRBV4-1,NA,ASKDSNQETQY
TRBJ1-6,TRBD1,TRBV29-1,NA,SVATGDYDSPLH
TRBJ2-1,TRBD2,TRBV5-8,NA,ASSQGTSGFYNEQF